The present TCR beta chain was sequenced within a study of T cells after yellow fever vaccination. TCRdb re-called the 5' RACE reads through MiXCR, storing one row per CDR3 protein. The sample lists approximately 580,000 distinct CDR3 sequences, about a sixth occurring once. This CDR3 is 16 amino acids long. The V segment lost 5 bases and the J segment 5 bases; nucleotides outside the gene matches: 6. The chain joins TRBV12-3 or TRBV12-4 to TRBJ2-3; 14 bases are shared with TRBD2. The material was PBMCs, obtained less than 6 days after the first yellow fever vaccination. This TCR derives from a young man who received the YFV17D yellow fever vaccine. The CDR3 nucleotides read TGTGCCAGCAGTCTGACTAGCGGGGGGGCGGGAGATACGCAGTATTTT. Amino acids: CASSLTSGGAGDTQYF.